The clone carrying this T cell receptor beta chain was detected only once. No antigen is known for it. These data are taken from a study of PD-1 blockade in mismatch repair-deficient tumors. About the study: All were previously treated, progressing patients with about twelve mismatch repair-deficient cancer types.

CDR1 is LNHDA and CDR2 is SQIVND in the germline V gene (reference sequence). The V gene lost 5 bases and the J gene lost 5 bases, with 12 bases spanning the gap. CDR3 length equals 13 residues. Assay: immunoSEQ multiplex PCR; the TCRdb copy retains only in-frame clones and omits some. The repertoire includes more than 50,000 clones, 88% of them detected once, and over 11% sits in the top ten. Study observations and caveats: Tumor-resident clones, often absent from pretreatment blood, expanded after pembrolizumab and then contracted.

Mismatch repair deficiency was confirmed in all patients, by PCR or immunohistochemistry. TCRs were sequenced from a few patients responding to pembrolizumab. The sequence came from an adult with mismatch repair-deficient cancer. This specimen consisted of peripheral blood, obtained 52 weeks after starting pembrolizumab. V gene TRBV19 combines with J gene TRBJ1-1; D gene unclear. The CDR3 region is CASSPRLGTEAFF. The CDR3 region has the DNA TGTGCCAGTAGTCCCCGATTGGGGACTGAAGCTTTCTTT.